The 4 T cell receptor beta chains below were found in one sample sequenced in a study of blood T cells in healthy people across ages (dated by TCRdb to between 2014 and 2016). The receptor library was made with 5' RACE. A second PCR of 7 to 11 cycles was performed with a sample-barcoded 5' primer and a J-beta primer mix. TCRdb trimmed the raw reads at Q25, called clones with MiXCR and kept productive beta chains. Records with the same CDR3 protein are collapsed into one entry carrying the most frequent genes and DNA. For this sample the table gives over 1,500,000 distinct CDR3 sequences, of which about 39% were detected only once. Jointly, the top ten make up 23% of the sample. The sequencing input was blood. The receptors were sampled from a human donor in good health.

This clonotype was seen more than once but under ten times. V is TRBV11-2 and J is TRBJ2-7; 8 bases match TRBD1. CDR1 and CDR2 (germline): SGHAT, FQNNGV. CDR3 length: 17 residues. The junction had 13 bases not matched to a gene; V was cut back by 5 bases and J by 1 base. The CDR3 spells CASSLRGQGIWSYEQYF. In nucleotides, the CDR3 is TGTGCCAGCAGCCTCAGAGGACAGGGAATTTGGTCCTACGAGCAGTACTTC. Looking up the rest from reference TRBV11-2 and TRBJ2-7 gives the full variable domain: EAGVAQSPRYKIIEKRQSVAFWCNPISGHATLYWYQQILGQGPKLLIQFQNNGVVDDSQLPKDRFSAERLKGVDSTLKIQPAKLEDSAVYLCASSLRGQGIWSYEQYFGPGTRLTVT.

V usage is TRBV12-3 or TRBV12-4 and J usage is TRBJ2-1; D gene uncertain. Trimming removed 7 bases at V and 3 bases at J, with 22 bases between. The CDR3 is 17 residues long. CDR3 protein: CASTGPATSLDYNEQFF. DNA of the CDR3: TGTGCCAGCACCGGACCGGCGACATCCTTGGACTACAATGAGCAGTTCTTC.

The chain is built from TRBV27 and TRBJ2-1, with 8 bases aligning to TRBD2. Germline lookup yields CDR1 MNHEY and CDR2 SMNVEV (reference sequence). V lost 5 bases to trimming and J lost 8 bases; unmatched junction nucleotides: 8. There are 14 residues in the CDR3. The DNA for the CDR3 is TGTGCCAGCAGTCCCCAACTAGCGGTCGATGAGCAGTTCTTC. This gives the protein CASSPQLAVDEQFF.

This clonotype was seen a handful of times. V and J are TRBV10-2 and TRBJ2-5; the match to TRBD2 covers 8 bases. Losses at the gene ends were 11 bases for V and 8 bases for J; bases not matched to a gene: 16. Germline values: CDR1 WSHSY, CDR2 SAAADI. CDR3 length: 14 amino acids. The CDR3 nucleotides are TGCGCCTCCAGCAATAGACTAGCGATGTTTACCCAGTACTTC. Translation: CASSNRLAMFTQYF.